The present entry profiles one T cell receptor (beta chain) with its context. The entry originates in a study of cytomegalovirus exposure and HLA in healthy donors. TCRdb's copy holds only in-frame clones and misses some; the assay was immunoSEQ multiplex PCR. The sample has 150,000 to 200,000 clones, around 87% seen once. The CDR3 has 15 residues. The germline V gene has CDR1 SGHVS and CDR2 FQNEAQ. After removal of 4 bases from V and 1 base from J, the junction contained 3 bases not matched to a gene. This receptor was obtained from a woman aged 25 to 39 in good health and CMV-seronegative. The chain has TRBV7-8 and TRBJ2-7, with TRBD2 matching over 11 bases. The sequencing sample was made of PBMCs. CDR3 sequence: CASSYSGGGSYEQYF. In DNA, the CDR3 is TGTGCCAGCAGCTATAGCGGGGGGGGATCCTACGAGCAGTACTTC.